These 24 T cell receptor beta chains were all obtained from the same sample, sequenced in a study of blood T cell repertoires in COVID-19. The repertoire was sequenced with immunoSEQ multiplex PCR; TCRdb's copy has only in-frame clones and lacks some. Among roughly 300,000 clones, about nine tenths were seen once, and the ten largest hold about 4.1%. Specimen: PBMCs or T cells enriched from blood (not recorded which). Receptor source: a man under 40 who had recovered from COVID-19.

The chain is built from TRBV2 and TRBJ2-1, with 12 bases lining up with TRBD2. This CDR3 comprises 15 residues. The germline V gene has CDR1 SNHLY and CDR2 FYNNEI. J gave up 2 bases and V 4 bases, and 0 bases lay outside the gene matches. The CDR3 DNA follows: TGTGCCAGCAGTGGACTAGCGGGGGCCTACAATGAGCAGTTCTTC. Translating it yields CASSGLAGAYNEQFF.

This clone was seen a few times. The J gene is TRBJ2-7, the V gene TRBV11-2; 9 nucleotides line up with TRBD2. The CDR3 consists of 14 residues. Germline trimming cut 5 bases from V and 3 bases from J; bases unmatched to any gene: 5. Germline CDR1 SGHAT, CDR2 FQNNGV. As DNA, the CDR3 is TGTGCCAGCAGCCCTAGCGGGAAGGTCTACGAGCAGTACTTC. Protein sequence: CASSPSGKVYEQYF.

The chain uses TRBV11-2 and TRBJ2-5; TRBD1 agrees at 7 bases. Germline V gene data show CDR1 as SGHAT and CDR2 as FQNNGV. The J segment lost 4 bases and the V segment lost 0 bases, leaving 8 bases of the junction unmatched. This CDR3 comprises 16 residues. CDR3 protein: CASSLDSGQRVETQYF. In DNA, the CDR3 is TGTGCCAGCAGCTTAGATTCGGGACAGAGGGTAGAGACCCAGTACTTC.

This chain links TRBV11-2 with TRBJ2-7; D is possibly TRBD1 (5 bases). The CDR3 is made up of 12 amino acids. Trimming removed 3 bases at V and 8 bases at J, with 11 bases between. Germline CDR1 is SGHAT and CDR2 is FQNNGV. The CDR3 sequence: CASSLAGAQQYF. CDR3 nucleotides: TGTGCCAGCAGCTTGGCTGGGGCTCAGCAGTACTTC.

The V and J genes are TRBV7-9 and TRBJ2-2; 7 nucleotides align to TRBD1. CDR1 SEHNR and CDR2 FQNEAQ come from the germline V gene (reference sequence). The CDR3 runs 16 residues. Trimming took 2 bases from V and 5 from J; bases not matched to a gene: 8. Written as DNA, the CDR3 is TGTGCCAGCAGCTTAATCTCTGTCAGGGGGACCGGGGAGCTGTTTTTT. Protein: CASSLISVRGTGELFF.

V and J are TRBV4-1 and TRBJ2-5, with D possibly matching TRBD1 (7 bases). The germline V and J ends were trimmed by 0 bases and 4 bases, with 18 bases remaining between them. This CDR3 is built from 17 residues. Germline CDR1 reads MGHRA; CDR2 reads YSYEKL. CDR3 sequence (DNA): TGCGCCAGCAGCCAAGAAGGGGCCGGAGGGGGCGCAGAGACCCAGTACTTC. Encoded protein: CASSQEGAGGGAETQYF.

This chain connects TRBV10-1 to TRBJ2-1; TRBD2 aligns across 9 bases. Germline CDR1 is WNHNN and CDR2 is SYGVQD (reference sequence). CDR3 length equals 19 residues. V lost 6 bases, J lost 0 bases, and 15 bases stayed unmatched. CDR3 nucleotides: TGCGCCAGCAGCGGACCCATAGCGGGGGAAAGAAGCTCCTACAATGAGCAGTTCTTC. It yields the protein CASSGPIAGERSSYNEQFF.

This chain connects TRBV11-2 to TRBJ2-7; 9 nucleotides agree with TRBD2. The V gene's germline CDR1 is SGHAT and CDR2 FQNNGV. This CDR3 has 15 amino acids. J lost 0 bases, V lost 2 bases, and 2 bases had no gene match. The CDR3 loop is CASSLLAGFSYEQYF. CDR3 in DNA: TGTGCCAGCAGCTTACTAGCGGGGTTCTCCTACGAGCAGTACTTC.

CDR3 bases: TGTGCCAGCAGCTCGACGCCAGGGGGTCCTAGCACAGATACGCAGTATTTT. Its translation is CASSSTPGGPSTDTQYF. This sequence joins TRBV7-9 and TRBJ2-3, with 7 bases lining up with TRBD1. Trimming took 4 bases from V and 0 from J; bases not matched to a gene: 10. The germline V gene encodes CDR1 SEHNR and CDR2 FQNEAQ (reference sequence). The CDR3 consists of 17 residues.

This chain uses TRBV6-5 with TRBJ1-1; D might be TRBD1 (6 bases). CDR1 is MNHEY and CDR2 is SVGAGI in the germline V gene. V shed 4 bases and J shed 4 bases, with 16 bases lying between them. CDR3 size: 15 residues. As DNA, the CDR3 is TGTGCCAGCAGTTCCGGGGGAGGGGGTAGCACTGAAGCTTTCTTT. Translation gives CASSSGGGGSTEAFF.

In this sample, this clone turned up once. The V call is TRBV6-5, the J call TRBJ2-1; D perhaps matches TRBD1 (8 bases). This CDR3 spans 15 amino acids. From germline, CDR1 is MNHEY and CDR2 SVGAGI. V dropped 6 bases and J dropped 4 bases, with 16 bases sitting between them. The CDR3 nucleotides are TGTGCCAGCAGCCCGACAGGGGAGGGTTACAATGAGCAGTTCTTC. Amino acids: CASSPTGEGYNEQFF.

The chain recombines TRBV10-2 with TRBJ2-7; the D gene is possibly TRBD2 (5 bases). Between the trimmed V and J ends, which lost 3 bases and 2 bases, there was a span of 11 bases. Germline V lookup: CDR1 WSHSY, CDR2 SAAADI. CDR3 size: 14 residues. CDR3 in amino acids: CASSERTGTYEQYF. In DNA, the CDR3 is TGCGCCAGCAGTGAAAGGACGGGGACCTACGAGCAGTACTTC.

The J gene is TRBJ1-3, the V gene TRBV15, with 9 bases identical to TRBD1. The J segment lost 8 bases and the V segment lost 7 bases, leaving 9 bases of the junction unmatched. This CDR3 is built from 14 residues. Germline CDR1 reads LNHNV; CDR2 reads YYDKDF (reference sequence). The CDR3 DNA reads TGTGCCACCACCGCGGACAGGGGCTGGGACACCATATATTTT. Translating it yields CATTADRGWDTIYF. Filled out from reference TRBV15 and TRBJ1-3, the complete variable domain reads DAMVIQNPRYQVTQFGKPVTLSCSQTLNHNVMYWYQQKSSQAPKLLFHYYDKDFNNEADTPDNFQSRRPNTSFCFLDIRSPGLGDTAMYLCATTADRGWDTIYFGEGSWLTVV.

This clone appeared once. The genes are TRBV29-1 and TRBJ2-3; TRBD1 aligns across 9 bases. The ends lost 6 bases at V and 3 bases at J; junction bases unmatched: 7. Germline loops: CDR1 SQVTM, CDR2 ANQGSEA. CDR3 length equals 14 residues. The chain's CDR3 is CSVSGQGKTDTQYF. The CDR3 nucleotides read TGCAGCGTATCGGGACAGGGAAAGACAGATACGCAGTATTTT.

The rearrangement joins TRBV7-6 to TRBJ2-1, with 9 bases aligning to TRBD2. With 5 bases clipped from V and 6 bases from J, the junction kept 5 bases outside the gene matches. The CDR3 extends over 14 amino acids. Germline CDR1 is SGHVS and CDR2 is FNYEAQ. The CDR3, as DNA: TGTGCCAGCAGCCTCCTAGCGGGAATCAATGAGCAGTTCTTC. As protein: CASSLLAGINEQFF. Drawing the rest from reference TRBV7-6 and TRBJ2-1, the complete variable domain is GAGVSQSPRYKVTKRGQDVALRCDPISGHVSLYWYRQALGQGPEFLTYFNYEAQQDKSGLPNDRFSAERPEGSISTLTIQRTEQRDSAMYRCASSLLAGINEQFFGPGTRLTVL.

This chain connects TRBV5-4 to TRBJ2-4; 7 bases align to TRBD1. Per the germline V gene, CDR1 is SGHNT and CDR2 is YYREEE (reference sequence). The CDR3 extends over 18 amino acids. V lost 4 bases to trimming and J lost 1 base; unmatched junction nucleotides: 14. CDR3 nucleotides: TGTGCCAGCAGCACGAAGGGACAGAAGTCTGGGGCCAAAAACATTCAGTACTTC. Its protein product is CASSTKGQKSGAKNIQYF.

The rearrangement uses TRBV10-3 and TRBJ1-5; no definite D call. The CDR3 loop spans 13 amino acids. Trimming removed 2 bases from V and 7 bases from J, with 9 bases in between. Germline V gene lookup returns CDR1 ENHRY and CDR2 SYGVKD. CDR3 region: CAISENSQQPQHF. In DNA, the CDR3 is TGTGCCATCAGTGAGAACAGTCAACAGCCCCAGCATTTT.

The V and J genes are TRBV24-1 and TRBJ2-1, with TRBD2 as a possible D gene (7 bases). Per germline, CDR1 KGHDR and CDR2 SFDVKD. CDR3 length: 19 residues. Trimming left V 4 bases short and J 4 bases short, with 25 bases between. The CDR3 region is CATSDRSGGGASGYNEQFF. The CDR3 DNA is TGTGCCACCAGTGACCGAAGCGGAGGGGGGGCCTCGGGTTACAATGAGCAGTTCTTC.

The J gene is TRBJ1-1, the V gene TRBV6-5; D gene ambiguous. This CDR3 contains 15 residues. The germline V and J ends were trimmed by 4 bases and 4 bases, with 16 bases remaining between them. The germline CDR1 and CDR2 sequences are MNHEY and SVGAGI. CDR3 loop: CASSSPSAGSTEAFF. Written as DNA, the CDR3 is TGTGCCAGCAGTTCCCCCTCAGCGGGGAGCACTGAAGCTTTCTTT.

The chain is built from TRBV11-2 and TRBJ1-1; D is unclear. Trimming pared 8 bases from V and 6 bases from J, leaving 10 bases between. The CDR3 sequence is 11 residues long. The germline V gene has CDR1 SGHAT and CDR2 FQNNGV. CDR3 amino acids: CASRKQAEAFF. DNA for the CDR3: TGTGCCAGCCGAAAACAAGCTGAAGCTTTCTTT. Based on the CDR3 plus reference TRBV11-2 and TRBJ1-1, the full variable domain is EAGVAQSPRYKIIEKRQSVAFWCNPISGHATLYWYQQILGQGPKLLIQFQNNGVVDDSQLPKDRFSAERLKGVDSTLKIQPAKLEDSAVYLCASRKQAEAFFGQGTRLTVV.

CDR3 residues: CASSPYSTYEQYF. DNA of the CDR3: TGTGCCAGCTCACCGTACAGTACCTACGAGCAGTACTTC. J is TRBJ2-7 and V is TRBV18; D not certain. The CDR3 consists of 13 residues. Germline assignment: CDR1 KGHSH and CDR2 LQKENI. The V end was cut by 3 bases, the J end by 2 bases, with 8 bases between.

The rearrangement joins TRBV7-8 to TRBJ2-7; TRBD2 is a possible D gene (6 bases). With 2 bases removed from V and 0 bases from J, the gap between germline ends came to 11 bases. Per germline, CDR1 SGHVS and CDR2 FQNEAQ. The CDR3 is 15 amino acids. The CDR3 coding sequence is TGTGCCAGCAGCTTACCCGGGGGAATCTCCTACGAGCAGTACTTC. This gives the protein CASSLPGGISYEQYF.

J is TRBJ1-4 and V is TRBV11-3; possibly TRBD1 for D (5 bases). V dropped 3 bases and J dropped 0 bases, with 8 bases sitting between them. Looked up from germline, CDR1 is SGHNT and CDR2 is YENEEA. The CDR3 consists of 15 residues. CDR3 in amino acids: CASSFGGATNEKLFF. In DNA form, the CDR3 reads TGTGCCAGCAGCTTCGGGGGAGCAACTAATGAAAAACTGTTTTTT.

The chain employs TRBV19 and TRBJ1-1; TRBD1 matches at 7 bases. Germline trimming cut 5 bases from V and 1 base from J; bases unmatched to any gene: 19. CDR1 and CDR2 (germline): LNHDA, SQIVND (reference sequence). This CDR3 has 19 amino acids. CDR3 nucleotide sequence: TGTGCCAGTAGTCCGCCCCTACGGACAGGTGATTATGGGAACACTGAAGCTTTCTTT. Residues: CASSPPLRTGDYGNTEAFF.